This T cell receptor (beta chain) was found in a study of blood T cells in healthy people across ages. Overall study: For every two T cells, template switching captured about one barcoded beta molecule.

Study-wide points: It was held that diversity estimates obtained from one million T cells represented underestimates.

From germline, CDR1 is SGHDT and CDR2 YYEEEE. The CDR3 runs 13 residues. The V gene lost 4 bases and the J gene lost 2 bases, with 9 bases spanning the gap. This clonotype came up a few times. What it binds is not known. For the second PCR, which ran for about 6 to 11 cycles, a sample-barcoded 5' primer and a J-beta primer mix were used. TCRdb itself ran the 5' RACE reads through MiXCR, one entry per CDR3 protein. In the table there are 800,000 to 900,000 distinct CDR3 sequences, 60% to 80% of which are singletons. PBMCs numbering at least 7 million were isolated per sample. The material sequenced was blood. This TCR was sampled from a man aged 30 to 45 in good health. The chain combines TRBV5-6 with TRBJ1-2, with unresolved D. The CDR3 DNA sequence: TGTGCCAGCAGCCTGACACAGAACTATGGCTACACCTTC. Its translation is CASSLTQNYGYTF.